Below, 25 T cell receptor beta chains from the same sample are listed, as sequenced in a study of cytomegalovirus exposure and HLA in healthy donors. Both 60 Vbeta primers and 13 Jbeta primers went into the PCR. Generated by immunoSEQ multiplex PCR, the TCRdb table keeps only in-frame clones and is missing some. This table has under 250,000 clones, around 84% appearing once. Source material: PBMCs. These receptor sequences come from a girl aged 2-15 years in good health and CMV-seronegative.

The genes are TRBV25-1 and TRBJ1-5; no reliable D call. Germline V lookup: CDR1 MGHDK, CDR2 SYGVNS. This CDR3 is built from 13 residues. V was trimmed by 3 bases and J by 7 bases, leaving 10 bases between them. Here the CDR3 reads CASSERNRQPQHF. The DNA for the CDR3 is TGTGCCAGCAGTGAGCGCAATCGGCAGCCCCAGCATTTT.

The chain is built from TRBV5-6 and TRBJ1-6, with 10 bases aligning to TRBD1. The V and J ends lost 3 bases and 5 bases, in that order; junction bases with no gene match: 5. Germline V gene lookup returns CDR1 SGHDT and CDR2 YYEEEE. This CDR3 comprises 16 residues. The CDR3: CASSSRTGGDNSPLHF. The CDR3 region has the DNA TGTGCCAGCAGCTCTCGGACAGGGGGGGATAATTCACCCCTCCACTTT.

This chain links TRBV18 with TRBJ2-1; no firm D call. CDR1 and CDR2 (germline): KGHSH, LQKENI. This CDR3 is built from 16 residues. Trimming removed 0 bases at V and 2 bases at J, with 11 bases between. CDR3 DNA: TGTGCCAGCTCACCACCGGGCCGCTCGACCTACAATGAGCAGTTCTTC. It translates to CASSPPGRSTYNEQFF.

The V and J genes are TRBV2 and TRBJ2-6; D is perhaps TRBD1 (6 bases). Trimming removed 6 bases from V and 1 base from J, with 10 bases in between. Germline V CDR1 and CDR2: SNHLY, FYNNEI. This CDR3 region has 15 residues. CDR3 in DNA: TGTGCCAGCAGCTCACAGGGTTCTGGGGCCAACGTCCTGACTTTC. Its protein product is CASSSQGSGANVLTF.

The rearrangement links TRBV6-6 to TRBJ1-1; TRBD1 is a possible D gene (6 bases). V dropped 6 bases and J dropped 6 bases, with 17 bases sitting between them. Per the germline V gene, CDR1 is MNHNY and CDR2 is SVGAGI (reference sequence). The CDR3 contains 14 residues. CDR3 protein: CASRDQGLRAEAFF. CDR3 in DNA: TGTGCCAGCAGGGATCAGGGGCTAAGGGCTGAAGCTTTCTTT.

The chain carries TRBV9 and TRBJ1-3; no firm D call. Germline V gene lookup returns CDR1 SGDLS and CDR2 YYNGEE. Trimming pared 4 bases from V and 0 bases from J, leaving 11 bases between. The CDR3 runs to 15 residues. The CDR3 DNA reads as TGTGCCAGCAGCCCGAGTGTTCCCTCTGGAAACACCATATATTTT. It codes for CASSPSVPSGNTIYF.

This rearrangement joins TRBV6-1 to TRBJ2-5, with 7 bases aligning to TRBD1. V lost 8 bases, J lost 5 bases, and 8 bases stayed unmatched. Per the germline V gene, CDR1 is MNHNS and CDR2 is SASEGT. The CDR3 is made up of 13 amino acids. The CDR3 here is CASGDSPGETQYF. In nucleotides, the CDR3 is TGTGCCAGCGGGGACAGTCCAGGGGAGACCCAGTACTTC.

V gene TRBV11-2 combines with J gene TRBJ2-1, with D possibly TRBD2 on 6 matching bases. The CDR3 is 14 amino acids. Trimming removed 7 bases at V and 8 bases at J, with 18 bases between. Per the germline V gene, CDR1 is SGHAT and CDR2 is FQNNGV. For the CDR3, the DNA is TGTGCCAGCACCCGGGACTCCCACACGGATGAGCAGTTCTTC. Protein sequence: CASTRDSHTDEQFF.

The rearrangement links TRBV5-1 to TRBJ2-1; maybe TRBD1 (5 bases). The CDR3 extends over 18 amino acids. Trimming removed 0 bases at V and 0 bases at J, with 16 bases between. From germline, CDR1 is SGHRS and CDR2 YFSETQ. CDR3 protein: CASSLARSQAFSYNEQFF. The CDR3 nucleotides are TGCGCCAGCAGCTTGGCCCGGTCACAGGCCTTCTCCTACAATGAGCAGTTCTTC. Looking up the rest from reference TRBV5-1 and TRBJ2-1 gives the full variable domain: KAGVTQTPRYLIKTRGQQVTLSCSPISGHRSVSWYQQTPGQGLQFLFEYFSETQRNKGNFPGRFSGRQFSNSRSEMNVSTLELGDSALYLCASSLARSQAFSYNEQFFGPGTRLTVL.

The chain links TRBV27 to TRBJ2-7, with 10 bases identical to TRBD1. There are 16 residues in the CDR3. Trimming cost V 5 bases and J 3 bases; bases outside gene matches: 10. Germline loops: CDR1 MNHEY, CDR2 SMNVEV (reference sequence). The CDR3 is CASSPAGTGVFYEQYF. Written as DNA, the CDR3 is TGTGCCAGCAGTCCAGCCGGGACAGGGGTTTTCTACGAGCAGTACTTC.

This chain uses TRBV30 with TRBJ2-3; perhaps TRBD2 as D (5 bases). Trimming pared 2 bases from V and 2 bases from J, leaving 14 bases between. The germline gives CDR1 GTSNPN, CDR2 SVGIG (reference sequence). The CDR3 length is 15 residues. The chain's CDR3 is CAWSSSSADTDTQYF. CDR3 bases: TGTGCCTGGAGTTCTAGCTCTGCAGACACAGATACGCAGTATTTT. The full variable domain, rest sourced from reference TRBV30 and TRBJ2-3, is SQTIHQWPATLVQPVGSPLSLECTVEGTSNPNLYWYRQAAGRGLQLLFYSVGIGQISSEVPQNLSASRPQDRQFILSSKKLLLSDSGFYLCAWSSSSADTDTQYFGPGTRLTVL.

This chain uses TRBV5-4 with TRBJ1-5; 8 positions match TRBD1. Trimming removed 3 bases from V and 3 bases from J; junction bases left unmatched: 5. The CDR3 sequence is 15 residues long. CDR1 and CDR2 from the germline V gene are SGHNT and YYREEE (reference sequence). CDR3 sequence (DNA): TGTGCCAGCAGCTCAGGGGGCACTTCCAATCAGCCCCAGCATTTT. It yields the protein CASSSGGTSNQPQHF.

The V and J genes are TRBV4-1 and TRBJ1-1, with D possibly matching TRBD1 (5 bases). Trimming removed 0 bases from V and 6 bases from J, with 14 bases in between. Germline-derived CDR1 and CDR2 are MGHRA and YSYEKL. This CDR3 region has 15 residues. CDR3 in amino acids: CASSQETPRVPEAFF. The CDR3 bases are TGCGCCAGCAGCCAAGAGACCCCCAGGGTGCCTGAAGCTTTCTTT.

CDR3 DNA: TGTGCCAGCAGCTTAGCTGTGGCGGGAGGGGCGCACGAGCAGTACTTC. As protein: CASSLAVAGGAHEQYF. The chain combines TRBV7-9 with TRBJ2-7; 9 positions match TRBD2. This CDR3 region has 16 residues. The V segment lost 0 bases and the J segment 5 bases; nucleotides outside the gene matches: 8. Germline lookup yields CDR1 SEHNR and CDR2 FQNEAQ (reference sequence).

This chain links TRBV6-6 with TRBJ1-4; no firm D call. The CDR3 is 15 amino acids. V gave up 7 bases and J gave up 0 bases, with 12 bases separating them. CDR1 is MNHNY, CDR2 SVGAGI, per germline (reference sequence). The CDR3 is CASTEDAATNEKLFF. Here the CDR3 DNA reads TGTGCCAGCACCGAAGATGCGGCAACTAATGAAAAACTGTTTTTT.

The chain has TRBV5-1 and TRBJ1-2; D uncertain. V gave up 1 base and J gave up 4 bases, with 14 bases separating them. Germline V gene lookup returns CDR1 SGHRS and CDR2 YFSETQ. CDR3 length: 15 amino acids. The CDR3 spells CASSLSRVSRYGYTF. DNA of the CDR3: TGCGCCAGCAGCTTGAGTCGGGTAAGCCGCTATGGCTACACCTTC.

The gene calls are TRBV19 and TRBJ2-5; 8 nucleotides agree with TRBD1. V dropped 4 bases and J dropped 3; count of bases not matched to a gene: 13. CDR1 is LNHDA and CDR2 is SQIVND in the germline V gene (reference sequence). The CDR3 is made up of 17 amino acids. The CDR3 protein is CASSTTPTGTGEETQYF. In DNA form, the CDR3 reads TGTGCCAGTAGTACTACCCCCACCGGGACAGGAGAAGAGACCCAGTACTTC.

V gene TRBV10-2 combines with J gene TRBJ1-1, with D unresolved. Germline values: CDR1 WSHSY, CDR2 SAAADI. The CDR3 length is 14 residues. Trimming removed 9 bases from V and 6 bases from J, with 20 bases in between. CDR3 loop: CASDWTGSRAEAFF. CDR3 nucleotides: TGCGCCAGTGACTGGACGGGGTCTAGAGCTGAAGCTTTCTTT.

The chain employs TRBV14 and TRBJ1-2, with D uncertain. This CDR3 comprises 14 residues. Germline V lookup: CDR1 SGHDN, CDR2 FVKESK. With 0 bases removed from V and 4 bases from J, the gap between germline ends came to 9 bases. The CDR3 loop is CASSQDGTVYGYTF. The CDR3 DNA sequence: TGTGCCAGCAGCCAAGATGGCACAGTCTATGGCTACACCTTC.

The chain combines TRBV4-1 with TRBJ2-2, with 7 bases matching TRBD2. J lost 5 bases, V lost 3 bases, and 12 bases had no gene match. CDR3 length equals 17 residues. The germline V gene has CDR1 MGHRA and CDR2 YSYEKL. The CDR3 DNA follows: TGCGCCAGCAGCCAGCGGTCTAGCGGTCCCAGAACCGGGGAGCTGTTTTTT. This encodes CASSQRSSGPRTGELFF.

The chain recombines TRBV6-1 with TRBJ1-1, with D possibly TRBD1 on 5 matching bases. The CDR3 runs 13 residues. The V end was cut by 1 base, the J end by 5 bases, with 8 bases between. CDR1 is MNHNS, CDR2 SASEGT, per germline. The CDR3 DNA follows: TGTGCCAGCAGTGAAGTAAAGGGGACTGAAGCTTTCTTT. This gives the protein CASSEVKGTEAFF.

About this clone itself: Other nucleotide sequences in the sample specify the same CDR3. The chain carries TRBV10-3 and TRBJ2-5, with 7 bases matching TRBD1. The germline V gene encodes CDR1 ENHRY and CDR2 SYGVKD. The CDR3 spans 13 residues. J lost 5 bases, V lost 5 bases, and 5 bases had no gene match. CDR3 nucleotide sequence: TGTGCCATCAGTCTAGGGGGCGGGGAGACCCAGTACTTC. Translating gives CAISLGGGETQYF.

The chain is built from TRBV30 and TRBJ2-3; maybe TRBD1 (5 bases). The ends were cut back, 4 bases at V and 1 base at J, with 12 bases in the middle. Germline loops: CDR1 GTSNPN, CDR2 SVGIG (reference sequence). The CDR3 spans 14 residues. The CDR3 is CAWTWGLGTDTQYF. Written as DNA, the CDR3 is TGTGCCTGGACTTGGGGCCTTGGCACAGATACGCAGTATTTT.

The chain uses TRBV4-1 and TRBJ2-5; no clear D. The V end lost 4 bases, the J end lost 1 base, and 13 bases lay between the germline ends. This CDR3 contains 15 residues. The germline V gene has CDR1 MGHRA and CDR2 YSYEKL. CDR3 in amino acids: CASSPVARSQETQYF. DNA of the CDR3: TGCGCCAGCAGCCCAGTTGCGAGGAGCCAAGAGACCCAGTACTTC.

This chain uses TRBV27 with TRBJ1-1, with D tentatively TRBD1 (6 bases). This CDR3 contains 15 residues. Trimming pared 4 bases from V and 4 bases from J, leaving 16 bases between. The germline CDR1 and CDR2 sequences are MNHEY and SMNVEV (reference sequence). The chain's CDR3 is CASSYPGGGITEAFF. The CDR3, as DNA: TGTGCCAGCAGTTATCCCGGGGGGGGCATCACTGAAGCTTTCTTT.